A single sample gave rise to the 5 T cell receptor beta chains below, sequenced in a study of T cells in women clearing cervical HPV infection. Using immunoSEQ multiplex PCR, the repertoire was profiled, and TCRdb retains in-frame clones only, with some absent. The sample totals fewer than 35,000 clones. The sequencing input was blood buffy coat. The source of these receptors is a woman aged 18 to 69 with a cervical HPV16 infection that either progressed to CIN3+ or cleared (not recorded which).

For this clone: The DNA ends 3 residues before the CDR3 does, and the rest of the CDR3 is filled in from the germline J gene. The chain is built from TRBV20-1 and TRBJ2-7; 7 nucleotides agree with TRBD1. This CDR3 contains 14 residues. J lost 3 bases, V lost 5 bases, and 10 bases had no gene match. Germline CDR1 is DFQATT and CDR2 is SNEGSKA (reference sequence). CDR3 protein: CSADRPGGIYEQYF. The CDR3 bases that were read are TGCAGTGCTGATCGCCCAGGGGGAATCTACGAG.

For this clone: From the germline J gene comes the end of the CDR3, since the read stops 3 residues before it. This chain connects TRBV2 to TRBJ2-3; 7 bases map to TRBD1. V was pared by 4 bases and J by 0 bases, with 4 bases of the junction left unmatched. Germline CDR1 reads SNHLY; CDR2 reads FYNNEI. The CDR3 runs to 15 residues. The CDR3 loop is CASSAGTASTDTQYF. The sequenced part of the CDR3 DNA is TGTGCCAGCAGTGCCGGGACAGCTAGCACAGATACG. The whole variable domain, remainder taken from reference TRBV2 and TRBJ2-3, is EPEVTQTPSHQVTQMGQEVILRCVPISNHLYFYWYRQILGQKVEFLVSFYNNEISEKSEIFDDQFSVERPDGSNFTLKIRSTKLEDSAMYFCASSAGTASTDTQYFGPGTRLTVL.

CDR3: CAIEQGGTQYF. CDR3 bases read: TGTGCCATAGAACAGGGGGGGACC. The V call is TRBV2, the J call TRBJ2-5, with 8 bases aligning to TRBD1. The read gets to within 3 residues of the CDR3 end, and the germline J gene fills in the rest. CDR3 length equals 11 residues. Germline V gives CDR1 SNHLY, CDR2 FYNNEI. V trimming: 10 bases; J trimming: 7 bases; junction bases outside the gene matches: 5.

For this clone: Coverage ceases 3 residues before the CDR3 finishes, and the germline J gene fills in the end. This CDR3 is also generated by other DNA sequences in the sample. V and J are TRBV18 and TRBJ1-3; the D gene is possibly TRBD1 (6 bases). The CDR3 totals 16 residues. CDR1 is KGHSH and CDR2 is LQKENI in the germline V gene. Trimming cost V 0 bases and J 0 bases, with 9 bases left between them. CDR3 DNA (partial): TGTGCCAGCTCACCACCGGGCAGGGGCTCTGGAAACACC. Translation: CASSPPGRGSGNT. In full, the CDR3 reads CASSPPGRGSGNTIYF.

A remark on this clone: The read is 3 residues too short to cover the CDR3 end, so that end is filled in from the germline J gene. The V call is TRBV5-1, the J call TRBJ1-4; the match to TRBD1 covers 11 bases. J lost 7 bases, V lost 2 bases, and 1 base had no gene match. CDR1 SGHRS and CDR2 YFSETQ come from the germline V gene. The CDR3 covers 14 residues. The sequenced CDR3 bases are TGCGCCAGCAGCTTCGGGACAGGGGGTGAAAAA. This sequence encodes CASSFGTGGEK. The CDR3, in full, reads CASSFGTGGEKLFF.